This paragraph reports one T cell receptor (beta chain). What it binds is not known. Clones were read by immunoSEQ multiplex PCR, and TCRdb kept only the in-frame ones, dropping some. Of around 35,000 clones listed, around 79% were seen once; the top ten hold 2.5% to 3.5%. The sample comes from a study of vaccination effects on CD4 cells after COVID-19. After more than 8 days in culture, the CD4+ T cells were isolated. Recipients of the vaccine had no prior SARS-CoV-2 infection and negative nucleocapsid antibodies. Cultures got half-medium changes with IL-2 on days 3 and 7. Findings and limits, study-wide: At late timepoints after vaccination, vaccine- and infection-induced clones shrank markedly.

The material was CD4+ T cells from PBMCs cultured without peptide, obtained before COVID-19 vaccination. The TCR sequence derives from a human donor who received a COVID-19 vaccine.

The CDR3 region has the DNA TGTGCCACCAGTGCTGGAGTAGATGCGGACGAGCAGTACTTC. Translated, it gives CATSAGVDADEQYF. The chain employs TRBV24-1 and TRBJ2-7; D gene uncertain. V was shortened by 5 bases and J by 5 bases, with 15 bases between the two germline ends. CDR3 length equals 14 residues. Germline CDR1 is KGHDR and CDR2 is SFDVKD.